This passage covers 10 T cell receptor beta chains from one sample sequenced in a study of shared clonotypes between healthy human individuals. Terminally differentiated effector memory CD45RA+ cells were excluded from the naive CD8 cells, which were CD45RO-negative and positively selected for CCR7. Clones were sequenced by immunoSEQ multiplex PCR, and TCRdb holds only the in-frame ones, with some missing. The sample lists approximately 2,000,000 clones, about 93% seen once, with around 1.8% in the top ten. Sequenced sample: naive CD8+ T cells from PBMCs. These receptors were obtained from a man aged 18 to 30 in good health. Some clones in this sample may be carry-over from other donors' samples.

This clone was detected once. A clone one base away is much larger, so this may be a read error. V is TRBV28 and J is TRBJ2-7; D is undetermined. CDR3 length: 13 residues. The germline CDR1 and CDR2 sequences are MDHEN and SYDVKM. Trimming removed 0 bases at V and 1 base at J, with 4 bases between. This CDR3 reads CASSLWQSYEQYF. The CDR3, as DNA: TGTGCCAGCAGTTTATGGCAGTCCTACGAGCAGTACTTC.

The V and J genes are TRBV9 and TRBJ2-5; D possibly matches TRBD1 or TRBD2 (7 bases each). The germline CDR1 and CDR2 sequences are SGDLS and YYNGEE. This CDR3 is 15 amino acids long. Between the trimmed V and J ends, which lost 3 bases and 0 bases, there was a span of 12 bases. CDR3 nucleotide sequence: TGTGCCAGCAGCGCAGGGGGGGCGGACCAAGAGACCCAGTACTTC. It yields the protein CASSAGGADQETQYF.

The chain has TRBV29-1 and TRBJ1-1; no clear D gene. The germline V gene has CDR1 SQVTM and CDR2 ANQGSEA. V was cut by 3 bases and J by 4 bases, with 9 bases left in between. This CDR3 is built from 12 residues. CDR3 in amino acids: CSVEVWVTEAFF. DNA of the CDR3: TGCAGCGTTGAGGTGTGGGTCACTGAAGCTTTCTTT.

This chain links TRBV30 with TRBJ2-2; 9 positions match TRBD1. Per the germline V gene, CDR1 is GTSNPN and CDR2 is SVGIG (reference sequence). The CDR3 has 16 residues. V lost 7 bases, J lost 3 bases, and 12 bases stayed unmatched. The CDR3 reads CAYNPVRDRDTGELFF. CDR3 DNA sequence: TGTGCCTACAACCCGGTACGGGACAGGGACACCGGGGAGCTGTTTTTT.

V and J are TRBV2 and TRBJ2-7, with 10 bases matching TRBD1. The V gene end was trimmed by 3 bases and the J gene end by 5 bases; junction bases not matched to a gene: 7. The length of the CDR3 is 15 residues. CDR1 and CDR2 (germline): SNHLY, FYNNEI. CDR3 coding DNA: TGTGCCAGCAGTGATCCGGGACAGGGGATCCACGAGCAGTACTTC. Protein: CASSDPGQGIHEQYF.

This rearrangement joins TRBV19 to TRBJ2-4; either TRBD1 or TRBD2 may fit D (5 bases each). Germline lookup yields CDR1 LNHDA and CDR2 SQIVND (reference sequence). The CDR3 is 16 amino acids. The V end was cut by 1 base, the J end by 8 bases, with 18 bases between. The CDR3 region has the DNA TGTGCCAGTAGTATAGTCCCGGGGCTTGTCGGGTACATTCAGTACTTC. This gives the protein CASSIVPGLVGYIQYF.

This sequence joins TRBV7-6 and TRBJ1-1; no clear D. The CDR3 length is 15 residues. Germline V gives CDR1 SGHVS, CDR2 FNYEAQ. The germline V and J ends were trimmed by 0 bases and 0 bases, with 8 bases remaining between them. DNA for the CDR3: TGTGCCAGCAGCTTAGCTCCAGACTTGAACACTGAAGCTTTCTTT. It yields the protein CASSLAPDLNTEAFF.

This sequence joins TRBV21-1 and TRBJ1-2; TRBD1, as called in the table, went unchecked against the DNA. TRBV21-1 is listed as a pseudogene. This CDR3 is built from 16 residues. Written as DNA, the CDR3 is TGTGCCAGCAGCAAAGCTCGGACAGGGATCTACTATGGCTACACCTTC. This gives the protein CASSKARTGIYYGYTF.

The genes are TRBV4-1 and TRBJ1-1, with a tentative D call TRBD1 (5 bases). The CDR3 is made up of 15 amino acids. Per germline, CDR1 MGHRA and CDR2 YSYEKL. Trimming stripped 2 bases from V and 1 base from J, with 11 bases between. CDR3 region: CASSQPVGGNTEAFF. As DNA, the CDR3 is TGCGCCAGCAGCCAACCTGTGGGGGGGAACACTGAAGCTTTCTTT.

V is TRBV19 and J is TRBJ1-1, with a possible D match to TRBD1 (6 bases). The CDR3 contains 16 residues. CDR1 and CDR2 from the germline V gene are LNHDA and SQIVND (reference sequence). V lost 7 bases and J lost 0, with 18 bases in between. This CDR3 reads CASISWTETMNTEAFF. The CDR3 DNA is TGTGCCAGTATATCCTGGACAGAGACTATGAACACTGAAGCTTTCTTT.